These 19 T cell receptor beta chains share one sample of origin, sequenced in a study of T cells after yellow fever vaccination. TCRdb re-called the 5' RACE reads with MiXCR, one entry per CDR3 protein. This sample has 30,000 to 40,000 distinct CDR3 sequences, with about 6.3% found just once. The input for sequencing was PBMCs, either bulk or a sorted T-cell subset (CD4+, CD8+, memory, or dextramer-sorted; not recorded which), taken on the day of the first yellow fever vaccination. Receptors originate from a man between 18 and 29 years old who received the YFV17D yellow fever vaccine.

There are many counts of this clonotype. The chain uses TRBV5-1 and TRBJ2-1; perhaps TRBD2 as D (6 bases). Looked up from germline, CDR1 is SGHRS and CDR2 is YFSETQ. V was cut by 4 bases and J by 2 bases, with 16 bases left in between. The CDR3 covers 16 residues. The CDR3 protein is CASSPTPRETYNEQFF. As DNA, the CDR3 is TGCGCCAGCAGCCCTACACCACGGGAGACCTACAATGAGCAGTTCTTC.

This clonotype was recorded many times. The rearrangement uses TRBV10-3 and TRBJ1-1, with D uncertain. Trimming pared 8 bases from V and 1 base from J, leaving 11 bases between. Germline V CDR1 and CDR2: ENHRY, SYGVKD. This CDR3 region has 13 residues. DNA of the CDR3: TGTGCCATCGAGAAAGATGAGAACACTGAAGCTTTCTTT. This sequence encodes CAIEKDENTEAFF.

In its sample, this clonotype was seen many times. The CDR3 sequence is CASSLGPYGTGELFF. CDR3 DNA sequence: TGTGCCAGCAGCTTAGGGCCATACGGCACCGGGGAGCTGTTTTTT. V usage is TRBV7-2 and J usage is TRBJ2-2; D not resolved. The ends were cut back, 1 base at V and 4 bases at J, with 10 bases in the middle. CDR1 and CDR2 (germline): SGHTA, FQGNSA. The length of the CDR3 is 15 residues.

This clonotype appeared many times. The genes are TRBV7-9 and TRBJ1-4, with 12 bases aligning to TRBD1. Trimming took 3 bases from V and 8 from J; bases not matched to a gene: 4. This CDR3 spans 15 amino acids. CDR1 and CDR2 from the germline V gene are SEHNR and FQNEAQ (reference sequence). CDR3 sequence (DNA): TGTGCCAGCAGCTTTCCCGGGACAGGGGGCGAAAAACTGTTTTTT. Translating gives CASSFPGTGGEKLFF.

Ten or more counts support this clonotype. V usage is TRBV4-2 and J usage is TRBJ2-5, with D possibly being TRBD1 or TRBD2 (5 bases each). Germline-derived CDR1 and CDR2 are LGHNA and YNFKEQ. The CDR3 is 14 residues long. The V end was cut by 3 bases, the J end by 3 bases, with 11 bases between. The CDR3 nucleotides read TGTGCCAGCAGCCAGGGGGACGCGGAAGAGACCCAGTACTTC. The encoded protein is CASSQGDAEETQYF.

This clonotype was counted many times. The V gene is TRBV4-3, the J gene TRBJ2-1, with D tentatively TRBD2 (6 bases). The CDR3 length is 19 residues. Germline CDR1 is LGHNA and CDR2 is YSLEER. Trimming stripped 0 bases from V and 6 bases from J, with 24 bases between. CDR3 region: CASSQDNLGPAGRTNEQFF. The CDR3 DNA is TGCGCCAGCAGCCAAGATAATCTGGGGCCCGCGGGGAGAACCAATGAGCAGTTCTTC.

This clonotype occurred many times. This chain links TRBV7-8 with TRBJ1-5; TRBD1 might be the D (6 bases). V was shortened by 3 bases and J by 6 bases, with 18 bases between the two germline ends. There are 16 residues in the CDR3. The germline CDR1 and CDR2 sequences are SGHVS and FQNEAQ. CDR3: CASSLGGGHGGQPQHF. As DNA, the CDR3 is TGTGCCAGCAGCTTGGGTGGGGGACACGGGGGTCAGCCCCAGCATTTT.

This clonotype was seen many times. The chain combines TRBV7-2 with TRBJ1-1; D is unresolved. CDR1 is SGHTA, CDR2 FQGNSA, per germline. This CDR3 has 14 amino acids. Trimming stripped 5 bases from V and 1 base from J, with 11 bases between. The CDR3 region has the DNA TGTGCCAGCAGCAAGCAGGAGGCGAACACTGAAGCTTTCTTT. Its translation: CASSKQEANTEAFF. The variable domain in full, with the rest retrieved from reference TRBV7-2 and TRBJ1-1, is GAGVSQSPSNKVTEKGKDVELRCDPISGHTALYWYRQSLGQGLEFLIYFQGNSAPDKSGLPSDRFSAERTGGSVSTLTIQRTQQEDSAVYLCASSKQEANTEAFFGQGTRLTVV.

This clonotype appeared many times. The chain joins TRBV14 to TRBJ1-1; D is unclear. This CDR3 comprises 14 residues. The germline gives CDR1 SGHDN, CDR2 FVKESK. The V and J ends lost 0 bases and 4 bases respectively, with 9 bases between them. As DNA, the CDR3 is TGTGCCAGCAGCCAAGATCCGGCGTCCACTGAAGCTTTCTTT. Translating it yields CASSQDPASTEAFF.

This clonotype was observed a few times. The rearrangement links TRBV11-2 to TRBJ2-6; D is possibly TRBD1 (5 bases). Germline V lookup: CDR1 SGHAT, CDR2 FQNNGV. The CDR3 totals 18 residues. Trimming removed 6 bases at V and 0 bases at J, with 18 bases between. The DNA for the CDR3 is TGTGCCAGCAGGTCAACCTTAGACAGAAGCTCTGGGGCCAACGTCCTGACTTTC. This encodes CASRSTLDRSSGANVLTF.

This clonotype has a handful of counts. The chain recombines TRBV6-2 or TRBV6-3 with TRBJ1-6; D gene ambiguous. Deletions cut 2 bases from V and 6 bases from J, with 8 bases between. In germline, CDR1 is MNHEY, CDR2 SVGEGT. This CDR3 is 14 amino acids long. CDR3 amino acids: CASSYGNFNSPLHF. In DNA form, the CDR3 reads TGTGCCAGCAGTTACGGGAATTTTAATTCACCCCTCCACTTT.

This clonotype was seen only a few times. This chain joins TRBV7-9 and TRBJ1-1; 8 bases match TRBD1. This CDR3 region has 11 residues. The V gene's germline CDR1 is SEHNR and CDR2 FQNEAQ (reference sequence). V gave up 5 bases and J gave up 11 bases; unmatched junction bases: 4. The CDR3 DNA is TGTGCCAGCAGCCCGGACAGGGACGCTTTCTTT. Translation: CASSPDRDAFF.

This clonotype occurred a few times. The CDR3 region has the DNA TGCACCCCCCCCCCTTCCACCCGATGGGGCAATCAGCCCCAGCATTTT. Translation gives CTPPPSTRWGNQPQHF. This chain connects TRBV29-1 to TRBJ1-5; D remains unclear. The germline V gene has CDR1 SQVTM and CDR2 ANQGSEA. CDR3 length equals 16 residues.

This clonotype has just a few counts. The V and J genes are TRBV7-3 and TRBJ1-5; a possible D gene is TRBD1 (6 bases). The germline V gene encodes CDR1 SGHTA and CDR2 FQGTGA. The CDR3 loop spans 15 amino acids. Trimming pared 5 bases from V and 9 bases from J, leaving 20 bases between. CDR3 sequence: CASSLLQGLIRPQHF. CDR3 in DNA: TGTGCCAGCAGCCTTCTACAGGGTTTAATTCGGCCCCAGCATTTT.

The rearrangement links TRBV10-3 to TRBJ1-1; 9 positions agree with TRBD1. CDR3 length: 14 residues. With V trimmed by 4 bases and J by 5 bases, 5 bases remained unmatched. The germline gives CDR1 ENHRY, CDR2 SYGVKD. CDR3 sequence: CAISVQGARTEAFF. In nucleotides, the CDR3 is TGTGCCATCAGTGTACAGGGGGCGCGAACTGAAGCTTTCTTT.

V and J are TRBV6-5 and TRBJ1-2, with D perhaps TRBD1 (6 bases). The CDR3 length is 14 residues. Between the trimmed V and J ends, which lost 7 bases and 2 bases, there was a span of 14 bases. CDR1 and CDR2 from the germline V gene are MNHEY and SVGAGI. In DNA form, the CDR3 reads TGTGCCAGCACCCCGAGAGGGGGAAACTATGGCTACACCTTC. Its translation: CASTPRGGNYGYTF.

This clonotype has ten or more counts. This chain connects TRBV3-1 to TRBJ2-3; D not resolved. Per germline, CDR1 LGHDT and CDR2 YNNKEL (reference sequence). The length of the CDR3 is 12 residues. Trimming pared 2 bases from V and 7 bases from J, leaving 7 bases between. CDR3: CASSQPPNTQYF. In DNA, the CDR3 is TGTGCCAGCAGCCAACCTCCGAATACGCAGTATTTT.

The rearrangement joins TRBV28 to TRBJ1-5, with unresolved D. CDR1 MDHEN and CDR2 SYDVKM come from the germline V gene. The V gene lost 2 bases and the J gene lost 6 bases, with 17 bases spanning the gap. The CDR3 is 16 residues long. The DNA of the CDR3 is TGTGCCAGCAGTTTACTGGGGATACTACCGCGTCAGCCCCAGCATTTT. Translation: CASSLLGILPRQPQHF.

This clonotype was counted ten times or more. The genes are TRBV4-2 and TRBJ1-6; D is undetermined. This CDR3 comprises 13 residues. Trimming left V 3 bases short and J 7 bases short, with 7 bases between. Germline V CDR1 and CDR2: LGHNA, YNFKEQ. CDR3 sequence (DNA): TGTGCCAGCAGCCAGGGTATAAATTCACCCCTCCACTTT. Its translation is CASSQGINSPLHF.